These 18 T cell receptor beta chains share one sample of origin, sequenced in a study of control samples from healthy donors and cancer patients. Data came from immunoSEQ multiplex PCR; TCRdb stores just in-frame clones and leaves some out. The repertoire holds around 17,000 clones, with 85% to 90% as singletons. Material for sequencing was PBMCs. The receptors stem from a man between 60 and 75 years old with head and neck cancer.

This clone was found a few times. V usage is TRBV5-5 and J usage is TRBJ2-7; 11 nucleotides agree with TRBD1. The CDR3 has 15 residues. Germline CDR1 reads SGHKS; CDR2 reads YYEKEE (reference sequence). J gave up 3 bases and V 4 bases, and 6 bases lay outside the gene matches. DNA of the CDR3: TGTGCCAGCAGCCCGACCGGGACAGGGGGCTACGAGCAGTACTTC. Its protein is CASSPTGTGGYEQYF.

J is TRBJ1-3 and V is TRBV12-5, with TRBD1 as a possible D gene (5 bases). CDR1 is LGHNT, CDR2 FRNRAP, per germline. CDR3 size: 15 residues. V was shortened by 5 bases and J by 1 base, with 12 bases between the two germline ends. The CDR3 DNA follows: TGTGCTAGTGGTCGGGCCGAGGGGTCTGGAAACACCATATATTTT. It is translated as CASGRAEGSGNTIYF. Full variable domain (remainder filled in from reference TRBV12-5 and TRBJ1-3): DARVTQTPRHKVTEMGQEVTMRCQPILGHNTVFWYRQTMMQGLELLAYFRNRAPLDDSGMPKDRFSAEMPDATLATLKIQPSEPRDSAVYFCASGRAEGSGNTIYFGEGSWLTVV.

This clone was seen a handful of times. CDR3 DNA sequence: TGTGCCAGCAGCTTAGTAGATACCGAGAATTCACCCCTCCACTTT. Its protein product is CASSLVDTENSPLHF. The V call is TRBV7-2, the J call TRBJ1-6, with no clear D. The CDR3 covers 15 residues. The V end was cut by 1 base, the J end by 7 bases, with 11 bases between. CDR1 and CDR2 from the germline V gene are SGHTA and FQGNSA.

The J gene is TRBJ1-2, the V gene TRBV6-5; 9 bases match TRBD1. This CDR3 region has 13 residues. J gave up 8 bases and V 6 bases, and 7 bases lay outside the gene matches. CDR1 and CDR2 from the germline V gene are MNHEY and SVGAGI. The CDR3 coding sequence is TGTGCCAGCAGATCGGGACAGGGCGGCGGCTACACCTTC. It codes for CASRSGQGGGYTF.

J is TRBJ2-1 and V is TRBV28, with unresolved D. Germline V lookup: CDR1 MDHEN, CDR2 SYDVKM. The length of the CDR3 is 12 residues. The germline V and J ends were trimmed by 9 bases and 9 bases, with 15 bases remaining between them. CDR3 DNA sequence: TGTGCCAGTAGGCGAAGGCAGAGTGAGCAGTTCTTC. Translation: CASRRRQSEQFF.

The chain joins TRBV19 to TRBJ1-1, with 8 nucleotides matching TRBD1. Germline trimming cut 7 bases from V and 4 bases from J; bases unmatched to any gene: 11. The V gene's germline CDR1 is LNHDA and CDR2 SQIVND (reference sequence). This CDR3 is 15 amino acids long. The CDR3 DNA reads TGTGCCAGTACCTTTAGAGACAGGGGATTCACTGAAGCTTTCTTT. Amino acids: CASTFRDRGFTEAFF.

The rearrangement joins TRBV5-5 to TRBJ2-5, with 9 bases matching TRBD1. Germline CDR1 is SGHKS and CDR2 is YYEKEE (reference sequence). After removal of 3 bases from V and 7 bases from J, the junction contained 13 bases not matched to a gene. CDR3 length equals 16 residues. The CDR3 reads CASSSMTGGGPWTQYF. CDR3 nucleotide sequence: TGTGCCAGCAGCTCTATGACAGGGGGTGGGCCGTGGACCCAGTACTTC.

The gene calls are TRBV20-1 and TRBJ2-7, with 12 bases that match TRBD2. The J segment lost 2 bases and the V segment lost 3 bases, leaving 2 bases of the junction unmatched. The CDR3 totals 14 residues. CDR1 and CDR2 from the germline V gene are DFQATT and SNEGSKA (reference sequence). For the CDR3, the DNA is TGCAGTGCTAGTGGACTAGCGGGGACCTACGAGCAGTACTTC. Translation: CSASGLAGTYEQYF.

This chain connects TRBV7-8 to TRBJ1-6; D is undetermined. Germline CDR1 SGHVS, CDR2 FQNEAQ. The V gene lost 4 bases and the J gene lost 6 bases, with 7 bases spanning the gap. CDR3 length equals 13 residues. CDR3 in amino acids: CASSSGLNSPLHF. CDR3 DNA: TGTGCCAGCAGCTCGGGCCTTAATTCACCCCTCCACTTT.

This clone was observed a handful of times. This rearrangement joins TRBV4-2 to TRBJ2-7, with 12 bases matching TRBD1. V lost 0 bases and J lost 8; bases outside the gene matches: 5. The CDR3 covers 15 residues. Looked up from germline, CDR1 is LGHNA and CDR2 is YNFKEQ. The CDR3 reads CASSQEGDRGPKQYF. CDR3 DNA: TGTGCCAGCAGCCAAGAGGGGGACAGGGGGCCTAAGCAGTACTTC.

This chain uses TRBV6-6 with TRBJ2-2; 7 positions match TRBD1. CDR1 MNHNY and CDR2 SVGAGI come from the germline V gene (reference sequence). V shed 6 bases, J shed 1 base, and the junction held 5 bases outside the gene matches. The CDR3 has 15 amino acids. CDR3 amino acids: CASSPGTVNTGELFF. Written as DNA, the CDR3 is TGTGCCAGCAGCCCCGGGACAGTGAACACCGGGGAGCTGTTTTTT.

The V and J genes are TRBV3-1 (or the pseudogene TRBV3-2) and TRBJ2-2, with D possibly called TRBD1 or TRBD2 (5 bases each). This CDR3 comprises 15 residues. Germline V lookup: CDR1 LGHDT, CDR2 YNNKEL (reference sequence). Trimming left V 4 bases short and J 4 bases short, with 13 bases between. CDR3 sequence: CASSLGRPSTGELFF. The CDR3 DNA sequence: TGTGCCAGCAGCCTGGGACGTCCCAGCACCGGGGAGCTGTTTTTT.

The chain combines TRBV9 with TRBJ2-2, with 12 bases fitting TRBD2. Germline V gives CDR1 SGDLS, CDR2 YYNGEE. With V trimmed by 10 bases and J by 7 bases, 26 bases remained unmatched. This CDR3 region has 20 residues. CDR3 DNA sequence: TGTGCCCGCTCCATGGCTAGCGGGGGGGCCGGGCCAAATCTAGGCGGGGAGCTGTTTTTT. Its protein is CARSMASGGAGPNLGGELFF.

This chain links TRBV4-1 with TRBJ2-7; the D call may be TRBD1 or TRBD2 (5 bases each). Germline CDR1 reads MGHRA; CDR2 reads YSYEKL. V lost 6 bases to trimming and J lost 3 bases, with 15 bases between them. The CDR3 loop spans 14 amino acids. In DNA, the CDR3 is TGCGCCAGCAGGCCGGGGCCCTTGAGCTACGAGCAGTACTTC. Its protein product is CASRPGPLSYEQYF.

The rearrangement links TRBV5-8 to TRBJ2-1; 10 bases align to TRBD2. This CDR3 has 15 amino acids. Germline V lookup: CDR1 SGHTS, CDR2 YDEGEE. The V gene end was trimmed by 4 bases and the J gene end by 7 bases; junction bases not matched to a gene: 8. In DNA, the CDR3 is TGTGCCAGCAGCCTCAGCGGGGGGGCGAGGAATGAGCAGTTCTTC. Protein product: CASSLSGGARNEQFF.

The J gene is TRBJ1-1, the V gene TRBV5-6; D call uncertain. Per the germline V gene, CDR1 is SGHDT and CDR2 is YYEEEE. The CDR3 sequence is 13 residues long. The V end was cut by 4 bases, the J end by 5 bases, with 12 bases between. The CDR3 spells CASSPGPGTEAFF. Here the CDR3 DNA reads TGTGCCAGCAGCCCCGGTCCGGGGACTGAAGCTTTCTTT.

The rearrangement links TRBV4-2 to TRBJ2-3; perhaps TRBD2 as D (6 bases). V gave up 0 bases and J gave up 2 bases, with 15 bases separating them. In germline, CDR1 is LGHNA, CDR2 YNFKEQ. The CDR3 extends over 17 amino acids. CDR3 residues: CASSQDASAYFTDTQYF. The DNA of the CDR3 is TGTGCCAGCAGCCAAGATGCTAGCGCATATTTCACAGATACGCAGTATTTT.

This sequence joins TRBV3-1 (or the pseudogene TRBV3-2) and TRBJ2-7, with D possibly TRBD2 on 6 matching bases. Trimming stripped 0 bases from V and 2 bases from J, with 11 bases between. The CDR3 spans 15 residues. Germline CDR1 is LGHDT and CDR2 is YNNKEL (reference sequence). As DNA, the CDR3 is TGTGCCAGCAGCCAAGACGGCGGGGCCACCTACGAGCAGTACTTC. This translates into CASSQDGGATYEQYF.